The 14 T cell receptor beta chains in this list originate from one sample, sequenced in a study of T cells in localized non-small cell lung cancer. Here immunoSEQ multiplex PCR was the method, and the copy in TCRdb shows in-frame clones only, minus some. The sample holds around 40,000 clones; about 85% are singletons and the top ten take roughly 6.9%. Sample: peripheral blood, taken before any cancer treatment. The receptors stem from a woman aged 18-49 years with stage III lung adenocarcinoma.

The chain combines TRBV4-2 with TRBJ1-4; D uncertain. CDR1 LGHNA and CDR2 YNFKEQ come from the germline V gene. This CDR3 has 12 amino acids. The V end lost 4 bases, the J end lost 8 bases, and 8 bases lay between the germline ends. DNA of the CDR3: TGTGCCAGCAGCCTACGAGGAGAAAAACTGTTTTTT. Translating it yields CASSLRGEKLFF.

The chain couples TRBV12-5 to TRBJ2-2; 8 bases align to TRBD1. The CDR3 sequence is 13 residues long. The V segment lost 4 bases and the J segment 6 bases; nucleotides outside the gene matches: 1. The germline V gene encodes CDR1 LGHNT and CDR2 FRNRAP. CDR3 sequence: CASGSQGAGELFF. The CDR3 DNA reads TGTGCTAGTGGTTCACAGGGGGCCGGGGAGCTGTTTTTT.

This sequence joins TRBV13 and TRBJ2-7; D is possibly TRBD1 (5 bases). This CDR3 has 15 amino acids. The germline V gene has CDR1 PRHDT and CDR2 FYEKMQ (reference sequence). V gave up 1 base and J gave up 6 bases, with 16 bases separating them. CDR3 nucleotide sequence: TGTGCCAGCAGCTTAGAGGCAGGGTGGGGTGGCGAGCAGTACTTC. It yields the protein CASSLEAGWGGEQYF. Combining the CDR3 with reference TRBV13 and TRBJ2-7 gives the whole variable domain AAGVIQSPRHLIKEKRETATLKCYPIPRHDTVYWYQQGPGQDPQFLISFYEKMQSDKGSIPDRFSAQQFSDYHSELNMSSLELGDSALYFCASSLEAGWGGEQYFGPGTRLTVT.

This clone was found once. V is TRBV6-5 and J is TRBJ2-1; D is undetermined. The V gene's germline CDR1 is MNHEY and CDR2 SVGAGI. The CDR3 totals 13 residues. V was trimmed by 8 bases and J by 7 bases, leaving 15 bases between them. The CDR3 sequence is CASHRTLRNEQFF. The CDR3 region has the DNA TGTGCCAGCCACCGGACGCTCCGGAATGAGCAGTTCTTC.

The chain employs TRBV9 and TRBJ1-6; D uncertain. The V and J ends lost 4 bases and 8 bases respectively, with 16 bases between them. This CDR3 has 15 residues. From germline, CDR1 is SGDLS and CDR2 YYNGEE. The CDR3 DNA follows: TGTGCCAGCAGCCCCCGGGTCTTTGGGGATTCACCCCTCCACTTT. This translates into CASSPRVFGDSPLHF.

This clone was detected only a few times. The CDR3 is CASSLAYQIYNEQFF. Here the CDR3 DNA reads TGTGCCAGCAGCTTAGCATACCAAATCTACAATGAGCAGTTCTTC. This chain joins TRBV7-6 and TRBJ2-1; D ambiguous. CDR3 size: 15 residues. V lost 0 bases and J lost 3, with 9 bases in between. The germline gives CDR1 SGHVS, CDR2 FNYEAQ.

The genes are TRBV7-8 and TRBJ2-7; D gene unclear. Per germline, CDR1 SGHVS and CDR2 FQNEAQ. V lost 4 bases and J 5 bases, leaving 6 bases between the germline ends. This CDR3 is built from 11 residues. The CDR3 DNA reads TGTGCCAGCAGCTCACTCCACGAGCAGTACTTC. Protein: CASSSLHEQYF.

The gene calls are TRBV18 and TRBJ1-1; a possible D gene is TRBD1 (5 bases). The germline V gene has CDR1 KGHSH and CDR2 LQKENI. The V end lost 3 bases, the J end lost 0 bases, and 14 bases lay between the germline ends. The CDR3 runs to 16 residues. CDR3 region: CASSPTGGRMNTEAFF. CDR3 nucleotide sequence: TGTGCCAGCTCACCGACCGGGGGACGTATGAACACTGAAGCTTTCTTT.

V gene TRBV15 combines with J gene TRBJ2-3; 8 nucleotides match TRBD2. From germline, CDR1 is LNHNV and CDR2 YYDKDF (reference sequence). This CDR3 region has 16 residues. Trimming cost V 6 bases and J 4 bases; bases outside gene matches: 12. CDR3 sequence (DNA): TGTGCCACCAGTTCCGTTCTGGGCGGGGGGTCAGATACGCAGTATTTT. It encodes CATSSVLGGGSDTQYF.

The gene calls are TRBV19 and TRBJ1-5; TRBD1 might be the D (5 bases). With 10 bases removed from V and 7 bases from J, the gap between germline ends came to 20 bases. Germline V CDR1 and CDR2: LNHDA, SQIVND (reference sequence). The CDR3 runs 14 residues. The CDR3 region has the DNA TGTGCCACGTTAGACTCCGGGACCCGGCAGCCCCAGCATTTT. Its translation: CATLDSGTRQPQHF. Complete variable domain (other parts from reference TRBV19 and TRBJ1-5): DGGITQSPKYLFRKEGQNVTLSCEQNLNHDAMYWYRQDPGQGLRLIYYSQIVNDFQKGDIAEGYSVSREKKESFPLTVTSAQKNPTAFYLCATLDSGTRQPQHFGDGTRLSIL.

V gene TRBV7-8 combines with J gene TRBJ2-4; D unresolved. CDR1 is SGHVS and CDR2 is FQNEAQ in the germline V gene. V shed 5 bases and J shed 0 bases, with 20 bases lying between them. There are 18 residues in the CDR3. CDR3 amino acids: CASSKDPLGSVAKNIQYF. The CDR3 DNA follows: TGTGCCAGCAGCAAAGACCCTTTGGGTTCCGTAGCCAAAAACATTCAGTACTTC.

On this clone: A read error may account for a junction end that differs from germline. The chain carries TRBV19 and TRBJ2-7; perhaps D is TRBD1 or TRBD2 (6 bases each). The CDR3 has 8 residues. In germline, CDR1 is LNHDA, CDR2 SQIVND (reference sequence). CDR3 DNA sequence: TGTGCCAGGGGGGGCGGGCAGTTC. Translation: CARGGGQF. The full variable domain, with the rest looked up from reference TRBV19 and TRBJ2-7, is DGGITQSPKYLFRKEGQNVTLSCEQNLNHDAMYWYRQDPGQGLRLIYYSQIVNDFQKGDIAEGYSVSREKKESFPLTVTSAQKNPTAFYLCARGGGQFGPGTRLTVT.

The rearrangement uses TRBV7-3 and TRBJ1-2, with 7 bases lining up with TRBD1. After removal of 5 bases from V and 2 bases from J, the junction contained 8 bases not matched to a gene. The CDR3 is made up of 15 amino acids. Germline lookup yields CDR1 SGHTA and CDR2 FQGTGA. The CDR3 DNA follows: TGTGCCAGCAGCGCCCGGGGGACAGACAACTATGGCTACACCTTC. This translates into CASSARGTDNYGYTF.

V gene TRBV15 combines with J gene TRBJ2-6; TRBD1 is a possible D gene (6 bases). V was pared by 2 bases and J by 0 bases, with 17 bases between. CDR3 length: 19 residues. Germline lookup yields CDR1 LNHNV and CDR2 YYDKDF (reference sequence). Written as DNA, the CDR3 is TGTGCCACCAGCAGAACCGTCGACAGGTTCCTCTCTGGGGCCAACGTCCTGACTTTC. Amino acids: CATSRTVDRFLSGANVLTF.